The present entry profiles one TCR beta chain with its context. The entry originates in a study of blood T cell repertoires in COVID-19. The wider study: Specimens from acute and convalescent COVID-19 originated in the United States, Italy and Spain. PBMCs, B-cell-depleted T cells, or T cells were the source of the cDNA or gDNA that made up the material.

CDR1 MNHEY and CDR2 SMNVEV come from the germline V gene (reference sequence). The CDR3 contains 14 residues. The V gene lost 6 bases and the J gene lost 6 bases, with 17 bases spanning the gap. Per the original data handling: Amplification from reference gene primers served as the basis for estimated nucleated cell counts. Assay used: immunoSEQ multiplex PCR; TCRdb lists only in-frame clones, some missing. V and J calls plus clone size are reproduced from that table; the DNA served to infer D and trimming. There are tens of thousands of clones in the sample; around nine tenths occur only once, and approximately 15% lies in the top ten.

This chain uses TRBV27 with TRBJ1-2; unclear D gene. The specimen was peripheral blood. This sequence was found in a human donor in a cohort sampled during active COVID-19. CDR3 residues: CASSLRRTGDGYTF. Here the CDR3 DNA reads TGTGCCAGCAGCCTAAGGAGGACTGGCGATGGCTACACCTTC.